A selection of T cell receptor beta chains follows, all from one sample in a study of vaccination effects on CD4 cells after COVID-19. These receptors have no identified antigens. The assay was immunoSEQ multiplex PCR, and TCRdb's table has in-frame clones only and misses some. This table has 35,000 to 45,000 clones, around 76% appearing once. The source material was CD4+ T cells from PBMCs cultured without peptide, sampled after COVID-19 vaccination. These receptors originate from a human donor who had a prior SARS-CoV-2 infection. Each CDR3 is given with its conserved first and last residue. The D gene is left open where the match is weak. Only some rows state a clone size, as once, few, many or a class for expanded clones.

TRBV11-3,NA,NA,TRBJ2-1,CASSLGSYNEQFF,TGTGCCAGCAGCTTAGGCAGCTACAATGAGCAGTTCTTC
TRBV5-1,NA,TRBD1,TRBJ1-2,CASSLGTGGYGYTF,TGCGCCAGCAGCTTGGGGACAGGGGGCTATGGCTACACCTTC
TRBV7-2,NA,TRBD2,TRBJ2-2,CASSLEREDTGELFF,TGTGCCAGCAGCTTAGAGCGGGAGGACACCGGGGAGCTGTTTTTT
TRBV7-2,once,NA,TRBJ2-7,CASSLGTRYEQYF,TGTGCCAGCAGCTTAGGGACACGCTACGAGCAGTACTTC
TRBV5-4,few,TRBD1,TRBJ2-7,CASSGADRGYEQYF,TGTGCCAGCAGCGGGGCGGACAGGGGCTACGAGCAGTACTTC
TRBV19,NA,NA,TRBJ2-1,CASSIDASSSYNEQFF,TGTGCCAGTAGTATAGATGCCAGTAGCTCCTACAATGAGCAGTTCTTC
TRBV18,NA,NA,TRBJ2-1,CASSPTRPRNNEQFF,TGTGCCAGCTCACCAACGCGCCCACGAAACAATGAGCAGTTCTTC
TRBV5-4,NA,NA,TRBJ2-3,CASQPGGNTDTQYF,TGTGCCAGCCAGCCCGGCGGGAACACAGATACGCAGTATTTT
TRBV5-4,NA,NA,TRBJ2-3,CASSLVHGDTQYF,TGTGCCAGCAGCTTGGTGCACGGAGATACGCAGTATTTT
TRBV15,NA,NA,TRBJ2-2,CATSRELDGNLGELFF,TGTGCCACCAGCAGAGAATTGGATGGGAACCTCGGGGAGCTGTTTTTT
TRBV4-2,NA,NA,TRBJ2-7,CASSQDMVSSYEQYF,TGTGCCAGCAGCCAAGATATGGTTAGCTCCTACGAGCAGTACTTC
TRBV5-4,NA,TRBD1,TRBJ1-1,CASSPGGTGRAEAFF,TGTGCCAGCAGCCCGGGGGGGACAGGGAGGGCTGAAGCTTTCTTT
TRBV5-1,medium-sized,TRBD2,TRBJ2-5,CASSLEGGETQYF,TGCGCCAGCAGCTTGGAGGGAGGGGAGACCCAGTACTTC
TRBV5-1,NA,NA,TRBJ2-5,CASSLGGVSTQETQYF,TGCGCCAGCAGCTTGGGTGGGGTTTCCACTCAAGAGACCCAGTACTTC
TRBV11-3,NA,NA,TRBJ1-1,CASSPRVRTVMNTEAFF,TGTGCCAGCAGCCCACGAGTTAGGACGGTAATGAACACTGAAGCTTTCTTT
TRBV7-9,once,NA,TRBJ1-2,CASSLIQDSGYTF,TGTGCCAGCAGCTTAATCCAGGACTCTGGCTACACCTTC
TRBV19,NA,TRBD2,TRBJ2-1,CASRRLAGDYNEQFF,TGTGCCAGTAGGCGACTAGCGGGAGACTACAATGAGCAGTTCTTC
TRBV7-8,NA,TRBD2,TRBJ2-2,CASSAKRLAPGELFF,TGTGCCAGCAGCGCAAAAAGACTAGCCCCCGGGGAGCTGTTTTTT
TRBV19,NA,TRBD2,TRBJ2-2,CASSALAGGLTGELFF,TGTGCCAGTAGTGCGCTAGCGGGAGGTCTCACCGGGGAGCTGTTTTTT
TRBV27,NA,TRBD2,TRBJ2-1,CASSYVKAGGLVNEQFF,TGTGCCAGCAGTTACGTCAAAGCGGGGGGGCTTGTGAATGAGCAGTTCTTC
TRBV5-3,NA,NA,TRBJ1-2,CARSPGPYGYTF,TGTGCCAGAAGCCCCGGGCCCTATGGCTACACCTTC
TRBV30,few,NA,TRBJ1-6,CASGSYGAQYSPLHF,TGTGCCTCTGGATCCTACGGGGCCCAGTATTCACCCCTCCACTTT
TRBV5-1,NA,NA,TRBJ2-1,CASSHHGSPEVQFF,TGCGCCAGCAGCCATCATGGGAGCCCCGAGGTGCAGTTCTTC
TRBV19,NA,NA,TRBJ1-5,CASSTTYRQPQHF,TGTGCCAGTAGCACGACATACAGACAGCCCCAGCATTTT
TRBV4-2,NA,TRBD2,TRBJ2-3,CASSQQAGGPADTQYF,TGTGCCAGCAGCCAACAAGCGGGGGGGCCGGCAGATACGCAGTATTTT
TRBV12-3/TRBV12-4,NA,NA,TRBJ2-7,CTSSPRSYEQYF,TGTACCAGCAGTCCCCGGAGCTACGAGCAGTACTTC
TRBV10-1,few,NA,TRBJ1-2,CAGVYGYTF,TGCGCCGGGGTATATGGCTACACCTTC
TRBV3-1/TRBV3-2,NA,NA,TRBJ2-2,CASSRLPGELFF,TGTGCCAGCAGCCGACTTCCCGGGGAGCTGTTTTTT
TRBV19,NA,NA,TRBJ1-1,CASSAQMNTEAFF,TGTGCCAGTAGTGCACAGATGAACACTGAAGCTTTCTTT
TRBV2,NA,NA,TRBJ2-2,CASTKSPGQNTGELFF,TGTGCCAGCACCAAATCACCGGGACAGAACACCGGGGAGCTGTTTTTT
TRBV6-5,few,NA,TRBJ1-2,CASTLDGTYYGYTF,TGTGCCAGCACCCTGGACGGAACTTACTATGGCTACACCTTC
TRBV3-1/TRBV3-2,once,TRBD1,TRBJ1-1,CASSHGTGNKAEAFF,TGTGCCAGCAGCCACGGGACAGGGAATAAAGCTGAAGCTTTCTTT
TRBV4-2,few,NA,TRBJ1-2,CASSRTGRVVDGYTF,TGTGCCAGCAGCCGCACCGGTCGGGTGGTGGATGGCTACACCTTC
TRBV4-3,NA,NA,TRBJ1-1,CASSHGQRNTEAFF,TGCGCCAGCAGCCACGGACAGAGGAACACTGAAGCTTTCTTT
TRBV11-3,NA,NA,TRBJ2-2,CASSSGWPNNTGELFF,TGTGCCAGCAGCTCCGGGTGGCCTAACAACACCGGGGAGCTGTTTTTT
TRBV5-4,NA,TRBD2,TRBJ2-3,CASSRTSGGFGDTQYF,TGTGCCAGCAGCCGGACTAGCGGGGGGTTCGGAGATACGCAGTATTTT
TRBV5-4,NA,TRBD2,TRBJ2-7,CASSLVTSGSHEQYF,TGTGCCAGCAGCTTGGTGACTAGCGGGAGCCACGAGCAGTACTTC
TRBV6-2/TRBV6-3,NA,TRBD2,TRBJ2-1,CASSYGRGVPYEQFF,TGTGCCAGCAGTTACGGCCGGGGGGTCCCCTATGAGCAGTTCTTC
TRBV7-2,NA,NA,TRBJ2-4,CASSFTRNIQYF,TGTGCCAGCAGCTTTACTCGAAACATTCAGTACTTC
TRBV5-4,NA,NA,TRBJ2-7,CASSLGRTSYEQYF,TGTGCCAGCAGCTTGGGGCGGACATCCTACGAGCAGTACTTC
TRBV5-6,NA,NA,TRBJ2-1,CASSSTRGEQFF,TGTGCCAGCAGCTCTACCCGGGGCGAGCAGTTCTTC
TRBV9,NA,TRBD1,TRBJ1-6,CASSIGTGGSPLHF,TGTGCCAGCAGCATCGGGACAGGGGGTTCACCCCTCCACTTT
TRBV11-3,NA,NA,TRBJ2-7,CASSSRGAEGGYEQYF,TGTGCCAGCAGTTCGAGAGGGGCGGAAGGGGGCTACGAGCAGTACTTC
TRBV9,NA,NA,TRBJ2-2,CASSVASTGTGELFF,TGTGCCAGCAGCGTAGCCAGTACCGGCACCGGGGAGCTGTTTTTT
TRBV2,NA,NA,TRBJ1-3,CASREARLRGGNTIYF,TGTGCCAGCAGAGAGGCACGGCTCCGGGGTGGAAACACCATATATTTT
TRBV6-5,NA,NA,TRBJ1-4,CASSLKGATNEKLFF,TGTGCCAGCAGCCTCAAGGGGGCAACTAATGAAAAACTGTTTTTT
TRBV9,once,NA,TRBJ2-7,CASSVSGSYEQYF,TGTGCCAGCAGCGTATCAGGTTCTTACGAGCAGTACTTC
TRBV3-1/TRBV3-2,NA,NA,TRBJ1-2,CASSQDGGGYTF,TGTGCCAGCAGCCAAGATGGAGGTGGCTACACCTTC
TRBV5-1,NA,NA,TRBJ1-1,CASSLAGVETEAFF,TGCGCCAGCAGCTTGGCGGGGGTCGAGACTGAAGCTTTCTTT
TRBV11-1,NA,NA,TRBJ2-7,CASSLESGYTYEQYF,TGTGCCAGCAGCTTAGAGAGCGGATACACCTACGAGCAGTACTTC
TRBV10-3,NA,NA,TRBJ2-7,CAIRAPGAGGSYEQYF,TGTGCCATCAGGGCCCCGGGGGCAGGTGGCTCCTACGAGCAGTACTTC
TRBV12-3/TRBV12-4,NA,NA,TRBJ2-2,CASSQTSTGELFF,TGTGCCAGCAGTCAAACTAGCACCGGGGAGCTGTTTTTT
TRBV9,NA,TRBD2,TRBJ2-2,CASSVFGTSGSGELFF,TGTGCCAGCAGCGTATTTGGGACTAGCGGTTCCGGGGAGCTGTTTTTT
TRBV24-1,NA,TRBD1,TRBJ2-3,CATSVPTGTGGSTDTQYF,TGTGCCACCAGTGTCCCAACCGGGACAGGGGGCAGCACAGATACGCAGTATTTT
TRBV21-1,once,NA,TRBJ1-2,CASILTGPLGGYTF,TGTGCCAGCATCCTGACAGGGCCTCTTGGGGGCTACACCTTC